Below are 15 T cell receptor beta chains sequenced from a single sample in a study of OX40 agonist ivuxolimab in advanced cancers. Library preparation was by the immunoSEQ multiplex PCR assay. This immuneACCESS table, as held by TCRdb, lists in-frame sequences with V and J called but not all clones. Of the missing ones, under half trace to an unresolved V gene in checked studies; the others have no known cause. The table for this sample lists 37,000 or so clones; more than 75% of them were counted only once. The ten largest clonotypes hold under 2% of the sample. The input for sequencing was CD4+ or CD8+ T cells sorted from blood, taken in a trial of the OX40 agonist ivuxolimab. The receptors come from an adult with an advanced solid tumor such as melanoma, head and neck, liver or kidney cancer.

This clone appeared a few times. The chain employs TRBV20-1 and TRBJ1-1; maybe TRBD1 (6 bases). The CDR3 contains 11 residues. V was trimmed by 6 bases and J by 11 bases, leaving 16 bases between them. Germline assignment: CDR1 DFQATT and CDR2 SNEGSKA (reference sequence). The CDR3: CSATAGVRAFF. The CDR3 DNA reads TGCAGTGCCACGGCAGGGGTTAGGGCTTTCTTT.

This chain connects TRBV18 to TRBJ2-1; TRBD1 or TRBD2 may be the D gene (5 bases each). The germline V gene encodes CDR1 KGHSH and CDR2 LQKENI. V gave up 3 bases and J gave up 0 bases, with 15 bases separating them. This CDR3 is built from 17 residues. The CDR3 sequence is CASSPNPGRSSYNEQFF. CDR3 coding DNA: TGTGCCAGCTCACCGAATCCGGGACGCAGCTCCTACAATGAGCAGTTCTTC.

The rearrangement joins TRBV6-5 to TRBJ1-5; D not certain. Per germline, CDR1 MNHEY and CDR2 SVGAGI. The CDR3 spans 13 residues. V dropped 6 bases and J dropped 9 bases, with 15 bases sitting between them. CDR3 in amino acids: CASSPGLVRPQHF. The CDR3 DNA follows: TGTGCCAGCAGCCCCGGGCTGGTCAGGCCCCAGCATTTT.

The chain uses TRBV5-1 and TRBJ1-6, with D possibly matching TRBD1 (5 bases). Germline V CDR1 and CDR2: SGHRS, YFSETQ. CDR3 length: 18 residues. The ends were cut back, 0 bases at V and 0 bases at J, with 13 bases in the middle. This chain's CDR3 is CASSLGSGLSSYNSPLHF. The DNA of the CDR3 is TGCGCCAGCAGCTTGGGGTCGGGGCTTAGCTCCTATAATTCACCCCTCCACTTT.

The gene calls are TRBV11-3 and TRBJ2-7; maybe TRBD2 (6 bases). Trimming shortened V by 2 bases and J by 5 bases, and 13 bases separated the two germline ends. This CDR3 spans 14 amino acids. CDR1 is SGHNT, CDR2 YENEEA, per germline. CDR3 loop: CASSLSGLLHEQYF. For the CDR3, the DNA is TGTGCCAGCAGCTTATCGGGACTCCTTCACGAGCAGTACTTC.

The V gene is TRBV27, the J gene TRBJ2-7, with D maybe TRBD1 (5 bases). Germline values: CDR1 MNHEY, CDR2 SMNVEV (reference sequence). Trimming removed 6 bases from V and 7 bases from J, with 13 bases in between. The CDR3 sequence is 12 residues long. This chain's CDR3 is CASSSGPWEQYF. CDR3 DNA sequence: TGTGCCAGCAGCTCAGGGCCTTGGGAGCAGTACTTC.

This clone was picked up a small number of times. The chain carries TRBV5-6 and TRBJ2-3, with TRBD1 as a possible D gene (6 bases). The CDR3 runs 15 residues. The V end was cut by 2 bases, the J end by 2 bases, with 12 bases between. CDR1 and CDR2 from the germline V gene are SGHDT and YYEEEE. Here the CDR3 DNA reads TGTGCCAGCAGCTTCCAGGGGTGGGACACAGATACGCAGTATTTT. Translating it yields CASSFQGWDTDTQYF.

V gene TRBV5-1 combines with J gene TRBJ2-7; no definite D call. The CDR3 covers 13 residues. Trimming took 0 bases from V and 7 from J, leaving 11 bases between them. Germline CDR1 SGHRS, CDR2 YFSETQ. The CDR3 loop reads CASSLATLREQYF. The CDR3 DNA follows: TGCGCCAGCAGCTTGGCGACCTTAAGGGAGCAGTACTTC. The whole variable domain, filled in from reference TRBV5-1 and TRBJ2-7, reads KAGVTQTPRYLIKTRGQQVTLSCSPISGHRSVSWYQQTPGQGLQFLFEYFSETQRNKGNFPGRFSGRQFSNSRSEMNVSTLELGDSALYLCASSLATLREQYFGPGTRLTVT.

The V and J genes are TRBV2 and TRBJ2-2; D might be TRBD1 or TRBD2, each matching 6 bases. V lost 6 bases to trimming and J lost 6 bases, with 11 bases between them. There are 13 residues in the CDR3. Germline assignment: CDR1 SNHLY and CDR2 FYNNEI. The CDR3 protein is CASSRRGAGELFF. The CDR3 DNA is TGTGCCAGCAGCCGTAGGGGGGCCGGGGAGCTGTTTTTT.

The chain links TRBV9 to TRBJ1-1; tentatively, D is TRBD1 (6 bases). The ends were cut back, 2 bases at V and 1 base at J, with 12 bases in the middle. The CDR3 extends over 15 amino acids. CDR1 is SGDLS, CDR2 YYNGEE, per germline. The DNA for the CDR3 is TGTGCCAGCAGCGTCTATGGGGGCCCGAACACTGAAGCTTTCTTT. As protein: CASSVYGGPNTEAFF.

The gene calls are TRBV13 and TRBJ2-2; D not certain. The germline V and J ends were trimmed by 0 bases and 8 bases, with 10 bases remaining between them. From germline, CDR1 is PRHDT and CDR2 FYEKMQ (reference sequence). The CDR3 runs 14 residues. The chain's CDR3 is CASSLGGGTGELFF. DNA of the CDR3: TGTGCCAGCAGCTTAGGGGGTGGCACGGGGGAGCTGTTTTTT.

The V and J genes are TRBV5-4 and TRBJ2-5; TRBD2 might be the D (6 bases). Trimming removed 7 bases at V and 2 bases at J, with 9 bases between. Germline values: CDR1 SGHNT, CDR2 YYREEE (reference sequence). This CDR3 region has 12 residues. The CDR3 protein is CASGRGQETQYF. CDR3 nucleotide sequence: TGTGCCAGCGGACGGGGGCAAGAGACCCAGTACTTC. The variable domain in full, completed from reference TRBV5-4 and TRBJ2-5, reads ETGVTQSPTHLIKTRGQQVTLRCSSQSGHNTVSWYQQALGQGPQFIFQYYREEENGRGNFPPRFSGLQFPNYSSELNVNALELDDSALYLCASGRGQETQYFGPGTRLLVL.

The chain employs TRBV7-8 and TRBJ2-3; D gene uncertain. Between the trimmed V and J ends, which lost 1 base and 2 bases, there was a span of 7 bases. The CDR3 consists of 14 residues. Germline V CDR1 and CDR2: SGHVS, FQNEAQ. The CDR3 bases are TGTGCCAGCAGCTTAGTGGCCCCCACAGATACGCAGTATTTT. Translating gives CASSLVAPTDTQYF.

V is TRBV5-5 and J is TRBJ2-1; 11 bases match TRBD1. CDR3 length equals 15 residues. V was clipped by 4 bases and J by 3 bases; unmatched bases: 3. The germline V gene has CDR1 SGHKS and CDR2 YYEKEE (reference sequence). The CDR3 nucleotides read TGTGCCAGCAGCGGGGGACAGGGGGTCTACAATGAGCAGTTCTTC. This encodes CASSGGQGVYNEQFF. Combining the CDR3 with reference TRBV5-5 and TRBJ2-1 gives the whole variable domain DAGVTQSPTHLIKTRGQQVTLRCSPISGHKSVSWYQQVLGQGPQFIFQYYEKEERGRGNFPDRFSARQFPNYSSELNVNALLLGDSALYLCASSGGQGVYNEQFFGPGTRLTVL.

In this sample, this clone turned up once. The V call is TRBV9, the J call TRBJ2-2; 9 bases are a match to TRBD1. V dropped 4 bases and J dropped 3; count of bases not matched to a gene: 7. From germline, CDR1 is SGDLS and CDR2 YYNGEE. The CDR3 contains 16 residues. CDR3 in amino acids: CASSTRTGADTGELFF. The CDR3 region has the DNA TGTGCCAGCAGCACCCGGACAGGGGCCGACACCGGGGAGCTGTTTTTT.